This T cell receptor (beta chain) is from a study of T-cell reconstitution after alpha-beta-depleted transplantation in children. Points from the study as a whole: Surviving recipient T cells and thymic progenitors accounted for the high day-60 TCRbeta diversity observed in some patients. T-cell numbers and diversity one year post-transplant derived largely from freshly generated T cells. Several hundred expanded graft clones reportedly gave rise to the alpha-beta T cells present about two months after transplant.

The CDR3 is made up of 14 amino acids. Germline V CDR1 and CDR2: DFQATT, SNEGSKA (reference sequence). The V gene lost 0 bases and the J gene lost 3 bases, with 10 bases spanning the gap. This clonotype was picked up a small number of times. Its target is unknown. Researchers prepared the TCRbeta library using unique molecular identifiers, the study reports. One entry per CDR3 protein results from TCRdb running MiXCR on the PCR reads. The table has fewer than 750,000 distinct CDR3 sequences, under 30% seen once. The chain combines TRBV20-1 with TRBJ2-3; no definite D call. Sequencing used PBMCs, mostly from graft donor cells, obtained 360 days after TCRalphabeta/CD19-depleted stem cell transplant. This clonotype was sampled from a boy younger than two who had a stem cell transplant for acute myeloid leukemia, so the T cells may come from the graft donor. In nucleotides, the CDR3 is TGCAGTGCTAGAGATTCGTTGGGGACAGATACGCAGTATTTT. It is translated as CSARDSLGTDTQYF.